A selection of T cell receptor beta chains follows, all from one sample in a study of cytomegalovirus exposure and HLA in healthy donors. The protocol was immunoSEQ multiplex PCR, while the TCRdb copy is restricted to in-frame clones and leaves out a portion. Here the sample spans about 120,000 clones, more than 95% being singletons. The sample taken for sequencing was PBMCs. The origin of the receptors is a man aged 18 to 30 in good health and CMV-seronegative. The CDR3 runs from the conserved cysteine through the conserved F or W. A D gene is named only where the DNA matches it firmly.

V gene,CDR3 length,J gene,D gene,CDR3 protein,CDR3 DNA
TRBV27,17,TRBJ2-1,.,CASSLWVGEGSYNEQFF,TGTGCCAGCAGTCTCTGGGTAGGGGAAGGCTCCTACAATGAGCAGTTCTTC
TRBV30,13,TRBJ1-5,.,CAWTEQVNQPQHF,TGTGCCTGGACGGAACAGGTAAATCAGCCCCAGCATTTT
TRBV29-1,15,TRBJ2-1,TRBD2,CSVGVTSISYNEQFF,TGCAGCGTTGGGGTGACTAGCATTTCTTACAATGAGCAGTTCTTC
TRBV25-1,10,TRBJ2-7,.,CASSVYEQYF,TGTGCCAGCTCGGTCTACGAGCAGTACTTC
TRBV6-5,15,TRBJ2-5,.,CASSYSNQFQETQYF,TGTGCCAGCAGTTACTCGAATCAGTTCCAAGAGACCCAGTACTTC
TRBV9,14,TRBJ2-7,.,CASSATGEPYEQYF,TGTGCCAGCAGCGCTACGGGGGAGCCCTACGAGCAGTACTTC
TRBV9,15,TRBJ2-1,TRBD1,CASSVGQISYNEQFF,TGTGCCAGCAGCGTGGGACAGATATCCTACAATGAGCAGTTCTTC
TRBV5-4,16,TRBJ2-1,.,CASSLASGAAGNEQFF,TGTGCCAGCAGCTTGGCCTCCGGGGCCGCGGGGAATGAGCAGTTCTTC
TRBV28,16,TRBJ2-5,.,CASSSYKVGGQETQYF,TGTGCCAGCAGTAGCTACAAGGTGGGGGGCCAAGAGACCCAGTACTTC
TRBV29-1,13,TRBJ1-1,TRBD1,CSVDTGVYTEAFF,TGCAGCGTTGATACAGGGGTTTACACTGAAGCTTTCTTT
TRBV6-1,14,TRBJ1-2,.,CASSESPSNYGYTF,TGTGCCAGCAGTGAAAGTCCGAGTAACTATGGCTACACCTTC
TRBV11-1,15,TRBJ2-2,TRBD2,CASEWASGRTGELFF,TGTGCCAGCGAGTGGGCTAGCGGGCGCACCGGGGAGCTGTTTTTT
TRBV5-4,14,TRBJ2-5,TRBD2,CASSLDGLAETQYF,TGTGCCAGCAGCTTGGACGGACTAGCGGAGACCCAGTACTTC